Shown below are 18 T cell receptor beta chains from a single sample sequenced in a study of cytomegalovirus exposure and HLA in healthy donors. In the PCR, 60 Vbeta and 13 Jbeta primers were used. TCRdb keeps only in-frame clones here, not all; method: immunoSEQ multiplex PCR. The data show 89,000 or so clones, about 81% seen once. Sequenced input: PBMCs. The origin of the receptors is a man aged 18 to 30 in good health and CMV-seropositive.

Written as DNA, the CDR3 is TGTGCCAGCAGACGGGGCACAGATACGCAGTATTTT. Its translation: CASRRGTDTQYF. The gene calls are TRBV5-6 and TRBJ2-3; D unclear. Trimming stripped 5 bases from V and 1 base from J, with 5 bases between. CDR3 length equals 12 residues. Germline V lookup: CDR1 SGHDT, CDR2 YYEEEE.

This clone has only one observation. The V and J genes are TRBV29-1 and TRBJ2-3, with a weak D call TRBD1 (6 bases). Germline CDR1 reads SQVTM; CDR2 reads ANQGSEA. The CDR3 is 16 residues long. Trimming left V 6 bases short and J 0 bases short, with 19 bases between. In DNA form, the CDR3 reads TGCAGCGTCTCCAGGGGAACAATAGGTAGCACAGATACGCAGTATTTT. Amino acid sequence: CSVSRGTIGSTDTQYF.

This clone has only a few counts. The chain is built from TRBV5-1 and TRBJ2-5; 8 bases are shared with TRBD1. Germline V CDR1 and CDR2: SGHRS, YFSETQ. V shed 3 bases and J 5 bases; nucleotides not matched to a gene: 9. The CDR3 extends over 15 amino acids. CDR3 residues: CASSWLAGGKETQYF. CDR3 coding DNA: TGCGCCAGCAGCTGGCTGGCAGGGGGCAAGGAGACCCAGTACTTC.

The rearrangement joins TRBV7-9 to TRBJ1-4, with 8 positions matching TRBD1. Losses at the gene ends were 2 bases for V and 3 bases for J; bases not matched to a gene: 5. This CDR3 has 16 amino acids. CDR1 and CDR2 from the germline V gene are SEHNR and FQNEAQ (reference sequence). CDR3 sequence: CASSLQGALSNEKLFF. In nucleotides, the CDR3 is TGTGCCAGCAGCTTACAGGGGGCGCTTTCTAATGAAAAACTGTTTTTT.

V is TRBV10-3 and J is TRBJ2-3, with 16 bases matching TRBD2. Trimming removed 8 bases from V and 3 bases from J; junction bases left unmatched: 8. The germline gives CDR1 ENHRY, CDR2 SYGVKD. CDR3 length equals 17 residues. CDR3 amino acids: CAIRGTSGGAGTDTQYF. CDR3 nucleotides: TGTGCCATCCGTGGGACTAGCGGGGGGGCCGGGACAGATACGCAGTATTTT.

The chain carries TRBV19 and TRBJ1-5, with no clear D. V lost 4 bases, J lost 1 base, and 14 bases lay in between. This CDR3 comprises 16 residues. Per germline, CDR1 LNHDA and CDR2 SQIVND (reference sequence). For the CDR3, the DNA is TGTGCCAGTAGTACGATCAGGCTCCTAAGCAATCAGCCCCAGCATTTT. As protein: CASSTIRLLSNQPQHF.

The rearrangement links TRBV15 to TRBJ1-5; D not resolved. The CDR3 runs to 13 residues. Trimming shortened V by 2 bases and J by 6 bases, and 8 bases separated the two germline ends. Germline assignment: CDR1 LNHNV and CDR2 YYDKDF (reference sequence). CDR3 sequence: CATSRLPGQPQHF. The CDR3 nucleotides read TGTGCCACCAGCAGATTGCCCGGTCAGCCCCAGCATTTT.

This rearrangement joins TRBV19 to TRBJ2-2; 11 nucleotides line up with TRBD1. V lost 7 bases, J lost 5 bases, and 9 bases stayed unmatched. The CDR3 totals 16 residues. Germline V gene data show CDR1 as LNHDA and CDR2 as SQIVND (reference sequence). In nucleotides, the CDR3 is TGTGCCAGTAATTCGGGACAGGGGGTTTCTACCGGGGAGCTGTTTTTT. This encodes CASNSGQGVSTGELFF.

This chain joins TRBV5-4 and TRBJ2-6, with 7 bases matching TRBD1. This CDR3 has 19 residues. Trimming removed 6 bases from V and 1 base from J; junction bases left unmatched: 16. Germline CDR1 is SGHNT and CDR2 is YYREEE (reference sequence). This chain's CDR3 is CASTRGGAGRGSGANVLTF. CDR3 bases: TGTGCCAGCACGAGAGGGGGCGCGGGCAGGGGATCTGGGGCCAACGTCCTGACTTTC. Full variable domain (rest looked up from reference TRBV5-4 and TRBJ2-6): ETGVTQSPTHLIKTRGQQVTLRCSSQSGHNTVSWYQQALGQGPQFIFQYYREEENGRGNFPPRFSGLQFPNYSSELNVNALELDDSALYLCASTRGGAGRGSGANVLTFGAGSRLTVL.

DNA of the CDR3: TGTGCCAGCAGCCAGGGCCCGGTGGAGCAGTACTTC. Protein product: CASSQGPVEQYF. The rearrangement links TRBV13 to TRBJ2-7; D may be TRBD1 (5 bases). Trimming shortened V by 5 bases and J by 7 bases, and 12 bases separated the two germline ends. The CDR3 loop spans 12 amino acids. CDR1 PRHDT and CDR2 FYEKMQ come from the germline V gene (reference sequence).

Written as DNA, the CDR3 is TGCGCCAGCAGCTCGAATACAGGTACCACCGGGGAGCTGTTTTTT. Protein: CASSSNTGTTGELFF. V usage is TRBV5-1 and J usage is TRBJ2-2; TRBD1 might be the D (5 bases). Trimming stripped 3 bases from V and 4 bases from J, with 13 bases between. The CDR3 sequence is 15 residues long. Germline V gene lookup returns CDR1 SGHRS and CDR2 YFSETQ.

In the case of this clone: This could be a read error, since a much larger clone is one nucleotide away. The chain combines TRBV6-4 with TRBJ2-3; 9 nucleotides agree with TRBD2. V shed 2 bases, J shed 4 bases, and the junction held 1 base outside the gene matches. Germline V gene lookup returns CDR1 MRHNA and CDR2 SNTAGT. This CDR3 is 14 amino acids long. The CDR3 is CASSDGGGADTQYF. The DNA of the CDR3 is TGTGCCAGCAGTGACGGCGGGGGGGCAGATACGCAGTATTTT.

This sequence joins TRBV28 and TRBJ1-2; D is possibly TRBD1 (5 bases). CDR3 length: 13 residues. V was pared by 1 base and J by 3 bases, with 6 bases between. CDR1 and CDR2 from the germline V gene are MDHEN and SYDVKM. The CDR3 reads CASSLSTDYGYTF. The CDR3 nucleotides read TGTGCCAGCAGTTTATCGACAGACTATGGCTACACCTTC.

This clone appeared a single time. Other DNA variants within this sample encode the same CDR3. V gene TRBV7-3 combines with J gene TRBJ1-2, with 8 bases identical to TRBD1. The CDR3 contains 14 residues. Looked up from germline, CDR1 is SGHTA and CDR2 is FQGTGA. Losses at the gene ends were 5 bases for V and 2 bases for J; bases not matched to a gene: 4. The CDR3 bases are TGTGCCAGCAGCCCCGGACAGGGCAACTATGGCTACACCTTC. This encodes CASSPGQGNYGYTF.

The chain links TRBV5-8 to TRBJ2-3, with 8 positions matching TRBD1. The CDR3 is 17 amino acids. Losses at the gene ends were 4 bases for V and 2 bases for J; bases not matched to a gene: 12. Germline V gene data show CDR1 as SGHTS and CDR2 as YDEGEE. The DNA of the CDR3 is TGTGCCAGCAGCGGAAAAGTGGACAGGGTATACACAGATACGCAGTATTTT. Protein: CASSGKVDRVYTDTQYF.

This clone came up once. The chain uses TRBV7-2 and TRBJ1-6, with 10 bases matching TRBD1. The junction had 3 bases not matched to a gene; V was cut back by 2 bases and J by 2 bases. CDR3 length equals 17 residues. Germline assignment: CDR1 SGHTA and CDR2 FQGNSA. DNA for the CDR3: TGTGCCAGCAGCTTATGGGACAGGGGCACCTATAATTCACCCCTCCACTTT. Its protein product is CASSLWDRGTYNSPLHF.

The rearrangement uses TRBV7-7 and TRBJ1-1; TRBD1 is a possible D gene (5 bases). The length of the CDR3 is 13 residues. V was cut by 0 bases and J by 5 bases, with 7 bases left in between. Germline loops: CDR1 SSHAT, CDR2 FNYEAQ (reference sequence). CDR3 DNA sequence: TGTGCCAGCAGCTTAGCGCGGGGGACTGAAGCTTTCTTT. This translates into CASSLARGTEAFF.

This chain joins TRBV19 and TRBJ2-3; 8 bases fit TRBD1. CDR1 is LNHDA and CDR2 is SQIVND in the germline V gene (reference sequence). This CDR3 contains 17 residues. The junction had 14 bases not matched to a gene; V was cut back by 4 bases and J by 5 bases. CDR3 amino acids: CASSSGQGPKGVDTQYF. CDR3 nucleotide sequence: TGTGCCAGTAGTAGTGGACAGGGCCCCAAAGGGGTAGATACGCAGTATTTT.